These 26 T cell receptor beta chains were sequenced from one sample in a study of T-cell memory formation after mild COVID-19. TCRdb processed the 5' RACE reads anew with MiXCR; each CDR3 protein has one entry. The sample lists more than 300,000 distinct CDR3 sequences, 20% to 25% seen once, with around 23% in the top ten. Input material: PBMCs or a T cell subset sorted from them (not recorded which). Receptors originate from a man aged 18-30 years who had mild COVID-19 (a few samples of this study predate the infection). Cell type and time point are not known.

This chain uses TRBV21-1 with TRBJ2-7; the D call in the table, TRBD1, was not verified against the DNA. TRBV21-1 is a recognized pseudogene. This CDR3 spans 16 amino acids. CDR3 residues: CASSKVTGTGVYEQYV. The CDR3, as DNA: TGTGCCAGCAGCAAAGTGACCGGGACAGGGGTCTACGAGCAGTACGTC.

The chain joins TRBV29-1 to TRBJ2-3; TRBD1 agrees at 9 bases. This CDR3 is 15 amino acids long. The V gene end was trimmed by 4 bases and the J gene end by 2 bases; junction bases not matched to a gene: 7. Germline V gives CDR1 SQVTM, CDR2 ANQGSEA. This CDR3 reads CSVALGTGYTDTQYF. CDR3 in DNA: TGCAGCGTTGCCCTCGGGACAGGGTACACAGATACGCAGTATTTT.

J is TRBJ2-7 and V is TRBV28; D is possibly TRBD2 (5 bases). Germline V CDR1 and CDR2: MDHEN, SYDVKM. Trimming removed 6 bases from V and 3 bases from J, with 12 bases in between. CDR3 size: 13 residues. In DNA, the CDR3 is TGTGCCAGCAGCACCGGGGTCGGCTACGAGCAGTACGTC. This encodes CASSTGVGYEQYV.

This sequence joins TRBV12-3 or TRBV12-4 and TRBJ2-2; D call uncertain. V was pared by 1 base and J by 5 bases, with 8 bases between. This CDR3 is 14 amino acids long. This chain's CDR3 is CASSLVRSTGELFF. The DNA of the CDR3 is TGTGCCAGCAGTTTAGTACGGTCTACCGGGGAGCTGTTTTTT.

This rearrangement joins TRBV6-1 to TRBJ2-1; TRBD2 matches 7 bases. Germline loops: CDR1 MNHNS, CDR2 SASEGT. J lost 0 bases, V lost 7 bases, and 12 bases had no gene match. This CDR3 contains 17 residues. As DNA, the CDR3 is TGTGCCAGCAAGCTCATTCCGGGGGGTTTCTCCTACAATGAGCAGTTCTTC. It translates to CASKLIPGGFSYNEQFF.

The J gene is TRBJ2-3, the V gene TRBV4-1; tentative D call: TRBD1 (6 bases). This CDR3 has 18 residues. Germline assignment: CDR1 MGHRA and CDR2 YSYEKL. With 2 bases removed from V and 0 bases from J, the gap between germline ends came to 18 bases. This chain's CDR3 is CASSQSRLGASSTDTQYF. The DNA for the CDR3 is TGCGCCAGCAGCCAAAGTCGGCTGGGGGCAAGTAGCACAGATACGCAGTATTTT.

The chain employs TRBV28 and TRBJ2-7; no firm D call. The CDR3 runs to 12 residues. V lost 4 bases, J lost 6 bases, and 10 bases lay in between. Germline CDR1 reads MDHEN; CDR2 reads SYDVKM. CDR3 bases: TGTGCCAGCAGTTCCTACAGCTCCGAGCAGTACGTC. As protein: CASSSYSSEQYV.

This clonotype occurred a few times. The chain joins TRBV5-1 to TRBJ2-2; 8 nucleotides line up with TRBD2. CDR1 is SGHRS, CDR2 YFSETQ, per germline. Unmatched junction bases numbered 3, after V lost 2 bases and J lost 0 bases. The CDR3 runs 16 residues. CDR3 sequence: CASSFRGGTNTGELFF. The CDR3 bases are TGCGCCAGCAGCTTTCGCGGGGGGACGAACACCGGGGAGCTGTTTTTT.

The chain joins TRBV12-3 or TRBV12-4 to TRBJ2-5, with a tentative D call TRBD2 (6 bases). Trimming took off 6 bases at V and 2 bases at J, with 16 bases between the two ends. This CDR3 has 15 residues. The CDR3 DNA follows: TGTGCCAGCAGCCAAGACGCGGGGTCGCAAGAGACCCAGTACTTC. Protein sequence: CASSQDAGSQETQYF.

At least ten counts were recorded for this clonotype. This chain links TRBV12-3 or TRBV12-4 with TRBJ1-5; D gene uncertain. Trimming pared 6 bases from V and 0 bases from J, leaving 9 bases between. The CDR3 is 14 residues long. The CDR3 DNA reads as TGTGCCAGCAGCTTGGCCAGTAGCAATCAGCCCCAGCATTTT. Residues: CASSLASSNQPQHF.

V usage is TRBV7-9 and J usage is TRBJ1-1, with D maybe TRBD1 (6 bases). The CDR3 loop spans 14 amino acids. Trimming stripped 5 bases from V and 4 bases from J, with 14 bases between. Germline loops: CDR1 SEHNR, CDR2 FQNEAQ (reference sequence). The CDR3 sequence is CASSATGRGTEAFF. The CDR3 region has the DNA TGTGCCAGCAGCGCCACAGGGCGCGGCACTGAAGCTTTCTTT.

This clonotype was detected a few times. The CDR3 protein is CASSPYSPGQGQAFF. DNA of the CDR3: TGTGCCAGCTCACCTTACTCGCCGGGACAGGGGCAAGCTTTCTTT. V is TRBV18 and J is TRBJ1-1, with 10 bases aligning to TRBD1. CDR3 length equals 15 residues. Germline CDR1 is KGHSH and CDR2 is LQKENI. Unmatched junction bases numbered 10, after V lost 3 bases and J lost 9 bases.

V usage is TRBV18 and J usage is TRBJ1-1; TRBD1 might be the D (5 bases). Trimming removed 0 bases from V and 0 bases from J, with 11 bases in between. Germline loops: CDR1 KGHSH, CDR2 LQKENI. This CDR3 spans 16 amino acids. CDR3 sequence reads: CASSPPISGLNTEAFF. The DNA of the CDR3 is TGTGCCAGCTCACCACCGATTTCGGGACTGAACACTGAAGCTTTCTTT.

The V call is TRBV14, the J call TRBJ2-2, with 8 bases identical to TRBD1. J was trimmed by 4 bases and V by 6 bases; bases with no gene match: 7. The CDR3 is 15 residues long. CDR1 and CDR2 from the germline V gene are SGHDN and FVKESK. The CDR3 DNA follows: TGTGCCAGCAGTCCCCGGGACAGGTCCACCGGGGAGCTGTTTTTT. Its translation is CASSPRDRSTGELFF.

The sample holds a few counts of this clonotype. The rearrangement joins TRBV10-3 to TRBJ2-7; 9 nucleotides line up with TRBD1. This CDR3 is 15 amino acids long. CDR1 and CDR2 from the germline V gene are ENHRY and SYGVKD. Trimming removed 0 bases from V and 6 bases from J; junction bases left unmatched: 6. The CDR3 spells CAISESGQGLPEQYV. The CDR3 nucleotides are TGTGCCATCAGTGAGTCGGGACAGGGCCTTCCCGAGCAGTACGTC.

This clonotype was counted only a few times. The chain combines TRBV11-2 with TRBJ2-7; D is unresolved. Trimming pared 1 base from V and 6 bases from J, leaving 10 bases between. CDR3 length: 13 residues. Germline V gene lookup returns CDR1 SGHAT and CDR2 FQNNGV. The CDR3 region has the DNA TGTGCCAGCAGCTTAGTACCCACGGCCGAGCAGTACTTC. This codes for CASSLVPTAEQYF. Full variable domain (missing parts from reference TRBV11-2 and TRBJ2-7): EAGVAQSPRYKIIEKRQSVAFWCNPISGHATLYWYQQILGQGPKLLIQFQNNGVVDDSQLPKDRFSAERLKGVDSTLKIQPAKLEDSAVYLCASSLVPTAEQYFGPGTRLTVT.

This rearrangement joins TRBV28 to TRBJ1-2; TRBD1 is a possible D gene (5 bases). The germline CDR1 and CDR2 sequences are MDHEN and SYDVKM. V lost 8 bases, J lost 4 bases, and 17 bases lay in between. The CDR3 totals 14 residues. The CDR3 region is CASVLGGDLYGYTF. CDR3 bases: TGTGCCAGCGTCCTGGGGGGGGATCTCTATGGCTACACCTTC.

The chain recombines TRBV6-4 with TRBJ2-3; 10 bases agree with TRBD2. Germline CDR1 MRHNA, CDR2 SNTAGT. CDR3 size: 15 residues. V lost 4 bases to trimming and J lost 1 base; unmatched junction nucleotides: 2. CDR3 nucleotide sequence: TGTGCCAGCAGTGCGCTAGCGGGGGGCACAGATACGCAGTATTTT. It codes for CASSALAGGTDTQYF.

This clonotype was picked up many times. J is TRBJ2-7 and V is TRBV7-8; D remains ambiguous. Trimming removed 5 bases at V and 6 bases at J, with 8 bases between. Germline V gene sequence: CDR1 SGHVS, CDR2 FQNEAQ. The CDR3 is made up of 11 amino acids. The CDR3 loop reads CASSPFREQYF. The CDR3 nucleotides read TGTGCCAGCAGCCCTTTCCGCGAGCAGTACTTC.

The chain combines TRBV10-3 with TRBJ1-2; D not certain. The CDR3 is made up of 16 amino acids. V was trimmed by 6 bases and J by 0 bases, leaving 17 bases between them. CDR1 ENHRY and CDR2 SYGVKD come from the germline V gene. The CDR3, as DNA: TGTGCCATCAGCGAGGCTCCGGCCCTAGCTAACTATGGCTACACCTTC. Protein sequence: CAISEAPALANYGYTF.

V gene TRBV9 combines with J gene TRBJ2-5, with 8 nucleotides matching TRBD2. This CDR3 spans 14 amino acids. Trimming removed 3 bases from V and 2 bases from J; junction bases left unmatched: 3. The germline V gene has CDR1 SGDLS and CDR2 YYNGEE. DNA for the CDR3: TGTGCCAGCAGCGCAGCGGGGGTACAAGAGACCCAGTACTTC. It translates to CASSAAGVQETQYF.

This clonotype has a count of ten or more. The rearrangement joins TRBV28 to TRBJ2-7, with 8 bases that match TRBD1. This CDR3 has 15 residues. Germline trimming cut 5 bases from V and 4 bases from J; bases unmatched to any gene: 10. Germline V gene data show CDR1 as MDHEN and CDR2 as SYDVKM. This CDR3 is CASSESGTGLYEQYV. The CDR3 coding sequence is TGTGCCAGCAGTGAATCGGGGACAGGCCTTTACGAGCAGTACGTC.

Many counts were recorded for this clonotype. The DNA of the CDR3 is TGTGCCAGCAGTAGAGGACAAACCTCTGGGGCCAACGTCCTGACTTTC. Amino acids: CASSRGQTSGANVLTF. The gene calls are TRBV7-6 and TRBJ2-6, with TRBD1 as a possible D gene (5 bases). Germline CDR1 and CDR2: SGHVS and FNYEAQ. The CDR3 extends over 16 amino acids. V dropped 6 bases and J dropped 0 bases, with 12 bases sitting between them.

The rearrangement links TRBV12-3 or TRBV12-4 to TRBJ1-2; D is ambiguous. The CDR3 extends over 13 amino acids. Trimming left V 5 bases short and J 3 bases short, with 10 bases between. CDR3 amino acids: CASSPHGDYGYTF. CDR3 nucleotide sequence: TGTGCCAGCAGTCCACATGGGGACTATGGCTACACCTTC.

V and J are TRBV4-2 and TRBJ1-2, with D tentatively TRBD1 (5 bases). CDR3 length: 14 residues. V dropped 0 bases and J dropped 8 bases, with 13 bases sitting between them. Germline V gene lookup returns CDR1 LGHNA and CDR2 YNFKEQ. CDR3 amino acids: CASSQDRAGWGYTF. The CDR3 coding sequence is TGTGCCAGCAGCCAAGATAGGGCAGGGTGGGGCTACACCTTC.

This clonotype was observed a handful of times. The CDR3 coding sequence is TGTGCCAGCAGTCCAACACCTCCGGGACAGCGCACAGATACGCAGTATTTT. It specifies CASSPTPPGQRTDTQYF. The rearrangement links TRBV5-5 to TRBJ2-3; TRBD1 matches at 7 bases. CDR1 is SGHKS, CDR2 YYEKEE, per germline (reference sequence). The J segment lost 1 base and the V segment lost 5 bases, leaving 13 bases of the junction unmatched. The CDR3 runs to 17 residues.